The entry that follows covers one T cell receptor (beta chain) sequence. Its antigen is still unknown. Clones were read by immunoSEQ multiplex PCR, and TCRdb kept only the in-frame ones, dropping some. The table records about 95,000 clones, about 91% of them present only once. The sample belongs to a study of OX40 agonist ivuxolimab in advanced cancers. Between the trimmed V and J ends, which lost 5 bases and 1 base, there was a span of 6 bases. The V gene's germline CDR1 is MNHNS and CDR2 SASEGT. The CDR3 length is 12 residues. General study findings and limits: Expansion of clones was among the lowest in partial responders at 0.1-3.0 mg/kg.

This receptor was taken from an adult with an advanced solid tumor such as melanoma, head and neck, liver or kidney cancer. The chain recombines TRBV6-1 with TRBJ2-7; D possibly corresponds to TRBD1 (5 bases). The sample was CD4+ or CD8+ T cells sorted from blood, taken in a trial of the OX40 agonist ivuxolimab. The CDR3 DNA is TGTGCCAGCAGTAGACAGTCCTACGAGCAGTACTTC. Translating gives CASSRQSYEQYF.